Listed below are T cell receptor beta chains from one sample, sequenced in a study of shared clonotypes between healthy human individuals. Method: immunoSEQ multiplex PCR; TCRdb's copy keeps in-frame clones and lacks some. The table lists more than 900,000 clones, more than 75% of them singletons, with roughly 0.62% in the top ten. Sequencing was performed on memory CD4+ T cells from PBMCs. The origin of the receptors is a man between 18 and 29 years old in good health. Some clones in this sample may be carry-over from other donors' samples. Each CDR3 is given with its conserved first and last residue. A D gene is named only where the DNA matches it firmly. The size field is filled for only some rows; it gives once, few, many or a size class.

TRBV2	.	TRBJ1-5	TRBD1	TGTGCCAGCAGCCAAAGGGGGCTTGGTAATCAGCCCCAGCATTTT	CASSQRGLGNQPQHF
TRBV6-6	.	TRBJ2-7	.	TGTGCCAGCAGTTACCCCGGCAGGGGGGGACACGAGCAGTACTTC	CASSYPGRGGHEQYF
TRBV6-4	.	TRBJ1-2	TRBD1	TGTGCCAGCAGCCACCATGCCAGGGGGTACGGCTACACCTTC	CASSHHARGYGYTF
TRBV5-1	.	TRBJ2-1	.	TGCGCCAGCAGCTTGGCCCCCACGAGCTCCTACAATGAGCAGTTCTTC	CASSLAPTSSYNEQFF
TRBV28	.	TRBJ2-3	TRBD2	TGTGCCAGCATCCCAAGCGGACTAGCGGGAATGGCAGATACGCAGTATTTT	CASIPSGLAGMADTQYF
TRBV30	.	TRBJ1-3	.	TGTGCCTGGAGTGTAGGGGGAGCTGGAAACACCATATATTTT	CAWSVGGAGNTIYF
TRBV2	.	TRBJ1-1	TRBD1	TGTGCCAGCAGGCAGGGGGCGGTTGGTGAAGCTTTCTTT	CASRQGAVGEAFF
TRBV25-1	.	TRBJ2-1	.	TGTGCCAGCAGCCCCCAGCGGGACATTGGCAATGAGCAGTTCTTC	CASSPQRDIGNEQFF
TRBV10-2	.	TRBJ2-7	.	TGCGCCAGCAGGAATACCTGGGACCCCTACGAGCAGTACTTC	CASRNTWDPYEQYF
TRBV7-2	.	TRBJ2-3	TRBD2	TGTGCCAGCAGCAGGACTAGCGGGGGAGATACGCAGTATTTT	CASSRTSGGDTQYF
TRBV4-1	.	TRBJ2-2	.	TGCGCCAGCAGCCCCGTCCGGGGGGCGGCCACCGGGGAGCTGTTTTTT	CASSPVRGAATGELFF
TRBV19	.	TRBJ1-1	.	TGTGCCAGTAACTTCAACAGGGCCATGAACACTGAAGCTTTCTTT	CASNFNRAMNTEAFF
TRBV6-5	once	TRBJ2-7	TRBD2	TGTGCCAGCAGTTTCGGTGGGGCGGGAGGTCCCTACGAGCAGTACTTC	CASSFGGAGGPYEQYF
TRBV10-3	.	TRBJ1-2	TRBD1	TGTGCCATCTCTACAGGGGAGTATGGCTACACCTTC	CAISTGEYGYTF
TRBV4-3	.	TRBJ1-1	TRBD1	TGCGCCAGCAGCCCCCTCCGGGACAGCCTTGAAGCTTTCTTT	CASSPLRDSLEAFF
TRBV7-3	few	TRBJ2-5	.	TGTGCCAGCAGCCCGACACTAGCCGGAGTGGGGACCCAGTACTTC	CASSPTLAGVGTQYF
TRBV9	few	TRBJ2-7	TRBD2	TGTGCCAGCAGCGTAGCGACTAGCGGGTCCCTGGGGGAGCAGTACTTC	CASSVATSGSLGEQYF
TRBV28	.	TRBJ1-3	TRBD1	TGTGCCAGCAGTTGGACAGGGGCGAGCTCTGGAAACACCATATATTTT	CASSWTGASSGNTIYF
TRBV20-1	.	TRBJ2-5	.	TGCAGTGCACAGAAACAGGAGACCGGGTACTTC	CSAQKQETGYF
TRBV5-4	.	TRBJ2-1	TRBD1	TGTGCCAGCAGCGGACAGGGAGGAAGGAATGAGCAGTTCTTC	CASSGQGGRNEQFF
TRBV11-1	.	TRBJ1-2	.	TGTGCCAGCAGCTTGGACGCCTATGGCTACACCTTC	CASSLDAYGYTF
TRBV29-1	.	TRBJ1-2	.	TGCAGCGTTCCCAGCCCCAGGGCCAACTATGGCTACACCTTC	CSVPSPRANYGYTF
TRBV15	.	TRBJ2-3	.	TGTGCCACCAGCAGAGGAGCAGATACGCAGTATTTT	CATSRGADTQYF
TRBV28	once	TRBJ2-1	.	TGTGCCAGCAGTCCCCTGGGCTCCCAGGGGCTCAATGAGCAGTTCTTC	CASSPLGSQGLNEQFF
TRBV5-4	.	TRBJ1-2	TRBD1	TGTGCCAGCAGCATACAGGGGGGAAATCGTGGCTACACCTTC	CASSIQGGNRGYTF
TRBV11-2	.	TRBJ2-3	.	TGTGCCAGCAGCTGGGTTGGTGGCACAGATACGCAGTATTTT	CASSWVGGTDTQYF
TRBV7-2	.	TRBJ2-1	.	TGTGCCAGCAGCTTAGGAGGGTCCAATGAGCAGTTCTTC	CASSLGGSNEQFF
TRBV9	.	TRBJ1-1	TRBD1	TGTGCCAGCAGCGCCGGACAGGGACACACTGAAGCTTTCTTT	CASSAGQGHTEAFF
TRBV2	.	TRBJ2-7	.	TGTGCCAGCAGTGGTGGGGATGGGGCGGGCGAGCAGTACTTC	CASSGGDGAGEQYF
TRBV28	.	TRBJ1-5	.	TGTGCCAGCAGTTACAGGGAGTACTCGATAGGCAATCAGCCCCAGCATTTT	CASSYREYSIGNQPQHF
TRBV2	.	TRBJ2-7	.	TGTGCCAGCAGTGTATCCCACGAGCAGTACTTC	CASSVSHEQYF
TRBV30	once	TRBJ1-2	.	TGTGCCATAAGGGAGGGGGGCAACTATGGCTACACCTTC	CAIREGGNYGYTF
TRBV6-4	.	TRBJ2-1	TRBD2	TGTGCCAGCAGCCGGTGGGAGGGCAATGAGCAGTTCTTC	CASSRWEGNEQFF
TRBV28	.	TRBJ1-1	.	TGTGCCAGCAGTTTGTGGGGGGGCGGTGTCACTGAAGCTTTCTTT	CASSLWGGGVTEAFF
TRBV5-4	.	TRBJ2-7	.	TGTGCCAGCAGCGTACAGGTTTCCTACGAGCAGTACTTC	CASSVQVSYEQYF
TRBV19	many	TRBJ1-5	TRBD1	TGTGCCAGAGGGAACTTACAGGGGCCTAATCAGCCCCAGCATTTT	CARGNLQGPNQPQHF
TRBV5-1	.	TRBJ2-3	TRBD2	TGCGCCAGCAGCCCTCGGCAGGGAGGGGCCACAGATACGCAGTATTTT	CASSPRQGGATDTQYF
TRBV2	.	TRBJ2-3	.	TGTGCCAGCACGCGGGACACAGATACGCAGTATTTT	CASTRDTDTQYF
TRBV5-4	.	TRBJ2-3	TRBD2	TGTGCCAGCAGCCCTAGCGGGAGTTTGACAGATACGCAGTATTTT	CASSPSGSLTDTQYF
TRBV6-5	.	TRBJ2-1	.	TGTGCCAGCAGCCGACAGGGAGGGCGGGCGAATGAGCAGTTCTTC	CASSRQGGRANEQFF
TRBV7-9	.	TRBJ1-2	TRBD1	TGTGCCAGCAGCTTCAGGGGGAGCGATGGCTACACCTTC	CASSFRGSDGYTF
TRBV7-2	.	TRBJ1-1	TRBD1	TGTGCCAGCAGCTTCTCGGACAGGTGGAACACTGAAGCTTTCTTT	CASSFSDRWNTEAFF
TRBV7-8	.	TRBJ2-5	.	TGTGCCAGCAGCTTAGGGACCAGCGAGGGGGAGACCCAGTACTTC	CASSLGTSEGETQYF
TRBV5-4	once	TRBJ1-1	.	TGTGCCAGCAGCTTGGAGACAGGTGGGGGGACTGAAGCTTTCTTT	CASSLETGGGTEAFF
TRBV4-3	.	TRBJ1-5	.	TGCGCCAGCAGCCAAGGCTGGGCGGGACAGCCCCAGCATTTT	CASSQGWAGQPQHF
TRBV29-1	.	TRBJ2-1	TRBD2	TGCAGCGCTAGGGGACTACTTAGCTCCTACAATGAGCAGTTCTTC	CSARGLLSSYNEQFF
TRBV10-2	.	TRBJ2-1	.	TGCGCCAGCAGTGAGTCGAAATGGGGCTCCTACAATGAGCAGTTCTTC	CASSESKWGSYNEQFF
TRBV4-1	.	TRBJ2-5	TRBD2	TGCGCCAGCAGCCATCCCGGGGGGGAGACCCAGTACTTC	CASSHPGGETQYF